Listed below are T cell receptor beta chains from one sample, sequenced in a study of blood T cell repertoires in COVID-19. Sequenced by immunoSEQ multiplex PCR; TCRdb stores in-frame clones only, minus some. The table lists 220,000 or so clones, around 83% of them singletons. Sequencing input: peripheral blood. The receptors stem from a woman aged 45-65 years with COVID-19, enrolled during active disease. Each CDR3 is given with its conserved first and last residue. D genes are given only for firm matches. A clone size is listed for some rows: how often the clone was seen (once, few, many), or a class if it is expanded.

>15|TRBV27|TRBD2|TRBJ2-3|NA
CASSFGTSGADTQYF
TGTGCCAGCAGTTTTGGTACTAGCGGGGCAGATACGCAGTATTTT
>14|TRBV2|NA|TRBJ2-1|few
CASSARTENNEQFF
TGTGCCAGCAGTGCTAGAACGGAGAATAATGAGCAGTTCTTC
>16|TRBV6-1|TRBD1|TRBJ1-5|NA
CASSEWQTGTEQPQHF
TGTGCCAGCAGTGAATGGCAGACAGGGACCGAACAGCCCCAGCATTTT
>15|TRBV5-1|TRBD1|TRBJ2-3|NA
CASSSTGVGTDTQYF
TGCGCCAGCAGCTCAACAGGGGTAGGCACAGATACGCAGTATTTT
>13|TRBV28|NA|TRBJ2-2|few
CASSLSVTGELFF
TGTGCCAGCAGTTTATCTGTTACCGGGGAGCTGTTTTTT
>17|TRBV24-1|TRBD1|TRBJ2-3|NA
CATSDSSPGGVTDTQYF
TGTGCCACCAGTGATTCCTCTCCAGGGGGCGTAACAGATACGCAGTATTTT
>21|TRBV15|TRBD2|TRBJ2-1|NA
CATSRVDGTSAFYRFRNEQFF
TGTGCCACCAGCAGAGTCGACGGGACTAGCGCATTCTACCGGTTCAGAAATGAGCAGTTCTTC
>21|TRBV24-1|TRBD2|TRBJ2-1|NA
CATSRFVFRIPKRGEDNEQFF
TGTGCCACCAGCCGATTTGTGTTTAGAATTCCTAAGCGGGGGGAGGACAATGAGCAGTTCTTC
>13|TRBV5-1|NA|TRBJ2-1|NA
CASSFTGYNEQFF
TGCGCCAGCAGCTTTACAGGGTACAATGAGCAGTTCTTC
>13|TRBV6-2/TRBV6-3|NA|TRBJ1-2|few
CASSLEANYGYTF
TGTGCCAGCAGTTTGGAGGCAAACTATGGCTACACCTTC
>15|TRBV5-5|NA|TRBJ2-2|NA
CASSLYLANTGELFF
TGTGCCAGCAGCTTGTATCTAGCGAACACCGGGGAGCTGTTTTTT
>15|TRBV28|TRBD1|TRBJ1-2|NA
CASSSGTGPFYGYTF
TGTGCCAGCAGTTCCGGGACAGGCCCTTTCTATGGCTACACCTTC
>16|TRBV10-2|NA|TRBJ2-2|NA
CASTRQTLGVVGELFF
TGCGCCAGCACCCGCCAGACTCTAGGGGTGGTCGGGGAGCTGTTTTTT
>17|TRBV18|NA|TRBJ1-2|NA
CASSPREPPGGIYGYTF
TGTGCCAGCTCCCCCCGTGAACCCCCCGGGGGGATCTATGGCTACACCTTC
>15|TRBV5-6|NA|TRBJ1-1|NA
CASSLAGTSQSEAFF
TGTGCCAGCAGCCTGGCGGGTACGTCACAAAGTGAAGCTTTCTTT
>12|TRBV6-5|NA|TRBJ2-2|once
CASERESGELFF
TGTGCCAGCGAACGGGAATCCGGGGAGCTGTTTTTT
>15|TRBV28|NA|TRBJ1-3|NA
CASSLSGSSGNTIYF
TGTGCCAGCAGTTTATCGGGGAGCTCTGGAAACACCATATATTTT
>17|TRBV7-2|TRBD2|TRBJ2-7|NA
CASSLELAGWGSYEQYF
TGTGCCAGCAGCTTAGAGCTAGCGGGGTGGGGCTCCTACGAGCAGTACTTC
>14|TRBV11-3|NA|TRBJ1-3|NA
CASSSTFSGNTIYF
TGTGCCAGCAGCTCAACATTCTCTGGAAACACCATATATTTT
>14|TRBV27|NA|TRBJ1-5|NA
CASSLSGGNQPQHF
TGTGCCAGCAGTTTATCGGGAGGCAATCAGCCCCAGCATTTT
>17|TRBV28|NA|TRBJ2-1|NA
CASSRYRWGGPYNEQFF
TGTGCCAGCAGTAGATACAGGTGGGGCGGTCCCTACAATGAGCAGTTCTTC
>13|TRBV12-3/TRBV12-4|NA|TRBJ1-5|few
CASRVGGNQPQHF
TGTGCCAGCAGGGTCGGGGGCAATCAGCCCCAGCATTTT
>14|TRBV7-8|TRBD2|TRBJ2-3|NA
CASMFSGGGDTQYF
TGTGCCAGCATGTTTAGCGGGGGGGGAGATACGCAGTATTTT